This TCR beta chain was identified during a study of blood T cell repertoires in COVID-19. Assay: immunoSEQ multiplex PCR; the TCRdb copy retains only in-frame clones and omits some. The sample has hundreds of thousands of clones, 90% seen once. Ages ranged from roughly 18 to 100 years, with residence in about two dozen US areas. The clonotype comes from a woman aged 18-30 years with acute COVID-19. What was sequenced was PBMCs or T cells enriched from blood (not recorded which).

The DNA of the CDR3 is TGTGCCAGCAGTTACGGGGGAGGGCCCTACAATGAGCAGTTCTTC. It codes for CASSYGGGPYNEQFF. V gene TRBV6-5 combines with J gene TRBJ2-1; the match to TRBD2 covers 7 bases. The CDR3 runs to 15 residues. Germline trimming cut 2 bases from V and 2 bases from J; bases unmatched to any gene: 3. Looked up from germline, CDR1 is MNHEY and CDR2 is SVGAGI.